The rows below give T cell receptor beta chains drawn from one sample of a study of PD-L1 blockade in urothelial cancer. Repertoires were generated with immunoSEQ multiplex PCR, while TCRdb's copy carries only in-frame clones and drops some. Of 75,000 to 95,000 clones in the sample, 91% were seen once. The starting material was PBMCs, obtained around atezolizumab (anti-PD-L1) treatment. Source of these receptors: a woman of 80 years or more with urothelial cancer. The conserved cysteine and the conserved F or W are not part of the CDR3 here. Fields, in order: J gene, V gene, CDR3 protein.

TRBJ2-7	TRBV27	ASSRRTSGSAEQY
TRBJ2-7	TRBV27	ASSLTVSYEQY
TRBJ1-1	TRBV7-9	ASSPIGQNTEAF
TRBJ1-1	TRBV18	ASSPGQGNTEAF
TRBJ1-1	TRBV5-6	ASSFEAGTEAF
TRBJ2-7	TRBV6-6	ASGTLGSYEQY
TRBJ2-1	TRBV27	ASSWGTTREAYNEQF
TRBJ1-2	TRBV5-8	ASSPMRDRFNYGYT
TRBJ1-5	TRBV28	ASRTGDSYSNQPQH
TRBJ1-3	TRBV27	ASSSSGSGNTIY
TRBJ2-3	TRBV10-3	AIKGSLGLAENTDTQY
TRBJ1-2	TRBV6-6	ASSRTGPTYGYT
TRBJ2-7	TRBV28	ASSGTPTYEQY
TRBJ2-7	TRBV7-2	ASSLTSYEQY
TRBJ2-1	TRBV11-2	ASSRTVTYNEQFFYRQF
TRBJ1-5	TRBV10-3	AIRAGASNQPQH
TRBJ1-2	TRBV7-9	ASSLSPANYGYT
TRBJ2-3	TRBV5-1	ASSPGLAGGGVVTDTQY
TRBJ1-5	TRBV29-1	SVVESGQGNQPQH
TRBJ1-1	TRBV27	ASSRLNDGGTEAF
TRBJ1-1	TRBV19	ASRRQGASEAF
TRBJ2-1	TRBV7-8	ASTRGGRSYNEQF
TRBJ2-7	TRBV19	ASSTRQGFSLEQY
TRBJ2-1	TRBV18	ASSQGRNNEQF
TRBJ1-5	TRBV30	AWSVGNRGVRSNQPQH
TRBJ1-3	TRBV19	ASMRESGTSGNTIY
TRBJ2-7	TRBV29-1	SVEDQDRYYEQY
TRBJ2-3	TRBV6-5	ASSPGLAGPDTQY
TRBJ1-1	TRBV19	ASRRWGQGGYRTEAF
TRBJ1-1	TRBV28	ASSLSGGGTEAF
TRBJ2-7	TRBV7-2	ASSQGLVSYEQY